This T cell receptor (beta chain) was sequenced during a study of T cell changes during pregnancy in multiple sclerosis. The CDR3 runs to 13 residues. The ends were cut back, 3 bases at V and 4 bases at J, with 9 bases in the middle. Germline-derived CDR1 and CDR2 are SGHTA and FQGTGA. This clone appeared a few times. At the DNA level, this CDR3 is encoded by other sequences in the same sample as well. This table comes from immunoSEQ multiplex PCR, and its TCRdb copy is limited to in-frame clones, with some not included. The data contain 55,000 to 70,000 clones, about 92% of them singletons. The receptor was derived from a female donor in good health, enrolled as a control in a pregnancy study. The rearrangement uses TRBV7-3 and TRBJ1-1; no reliable D call. The sample in question was CD8+ T cells from peripheral blood mononuclear cells, obtained in the third trimester of pregnancy. In DNA form, the CDR3 reads TGTGCCAGCAGCTTGGAGGTGGGCACTGAAGCTTTCTTT. Its protein product is CASSLEVGTEAFF.